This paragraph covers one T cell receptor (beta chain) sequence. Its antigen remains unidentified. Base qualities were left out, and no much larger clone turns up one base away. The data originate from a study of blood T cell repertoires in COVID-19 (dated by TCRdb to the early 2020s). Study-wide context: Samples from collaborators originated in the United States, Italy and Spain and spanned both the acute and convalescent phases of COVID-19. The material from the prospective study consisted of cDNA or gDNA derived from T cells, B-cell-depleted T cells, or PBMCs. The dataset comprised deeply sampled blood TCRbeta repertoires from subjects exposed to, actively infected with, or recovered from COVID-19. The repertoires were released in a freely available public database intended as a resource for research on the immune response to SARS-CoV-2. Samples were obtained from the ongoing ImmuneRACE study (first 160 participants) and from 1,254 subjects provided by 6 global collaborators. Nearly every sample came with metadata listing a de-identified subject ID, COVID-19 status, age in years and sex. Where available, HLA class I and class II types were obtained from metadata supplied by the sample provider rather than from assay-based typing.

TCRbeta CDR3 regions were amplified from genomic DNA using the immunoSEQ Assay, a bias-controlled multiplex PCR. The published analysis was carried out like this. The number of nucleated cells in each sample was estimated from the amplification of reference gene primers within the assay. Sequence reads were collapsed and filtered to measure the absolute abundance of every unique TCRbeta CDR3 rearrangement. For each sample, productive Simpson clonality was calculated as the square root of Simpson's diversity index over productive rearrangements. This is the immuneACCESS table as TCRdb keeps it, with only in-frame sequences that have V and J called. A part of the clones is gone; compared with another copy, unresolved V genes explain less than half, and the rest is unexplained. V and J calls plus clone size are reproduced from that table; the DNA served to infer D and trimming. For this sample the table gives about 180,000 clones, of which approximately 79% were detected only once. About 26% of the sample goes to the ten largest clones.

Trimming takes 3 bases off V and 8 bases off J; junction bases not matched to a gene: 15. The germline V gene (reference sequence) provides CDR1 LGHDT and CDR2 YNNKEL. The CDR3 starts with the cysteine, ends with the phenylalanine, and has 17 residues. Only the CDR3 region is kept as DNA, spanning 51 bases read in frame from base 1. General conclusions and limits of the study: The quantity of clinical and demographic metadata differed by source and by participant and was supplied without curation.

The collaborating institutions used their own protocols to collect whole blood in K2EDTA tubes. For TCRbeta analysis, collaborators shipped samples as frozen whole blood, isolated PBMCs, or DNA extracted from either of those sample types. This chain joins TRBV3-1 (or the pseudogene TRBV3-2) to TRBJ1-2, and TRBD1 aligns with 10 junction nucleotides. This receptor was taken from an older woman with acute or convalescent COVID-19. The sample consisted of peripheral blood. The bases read TGTGCCAGCAGCCAGCCCCCAGGTAGACAGGGGGCGGTAGGCTACACCTTC. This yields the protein CASSQPPGRQGAVGYTF.